These 28 T cell receptor beta chains share one sample of origin, sequenced in a study of vaccination and CD4 T cells after COVID-19. This sample's treatment: approximately nine-day PBMC culture with coronavirus spike peptide pools or control peptides (ViraFEST assay). The Oncomine TCR Beta short-read assay was what sequenced the DNA obtained from cultured CD4+ T cells. Each CDR3 protein is one row after TCRdb ran MiXCR on the PCR reads. The sample lists around 19,000 distinct CDR3 sequences; 38% were seen once. What these receptors recognize is not known. Sequences were derived from CD4+ T cells from blood, cultured in vitro, sampled before SARS-CoV-2 vaccination. The receptors here all came from a human donor who received a COVID-19 vaccine.

CDR3 bases: TGTGCCAGCAGCTTAGATGGACGGGGGGAGAGCAATCAGCCCCAGCATTTT. It is translated as CASSLDGRGESNQPQHF. The chain uses TRBV7-9 and TRBJ1-5, with a tentative D call TRBD1 (5 bases). The V and J ends lost 1 base and 1 base respectively, with 14 bases between them. CDR1 is SEHNR and CDR2 is FQNEAQ in the germline V gene (reference sequence). The CDR3 extends over 17 amino acids.

This clonotype was seen a few times. The chain carries TRBV10-3 and TRBJ2-5; D is uncertain. This CDR3 is 13 amino acids long. The V end was cut by 6 bases, the J end by 2 bases, with 10 bases between. From germline, CDR1 is ENHRY and CDR2 SYGVKD. CDR3 amino acids: CAIRGNLQETQYF. The CDR3, as DNA: TGTGCCATCAGAGGGAATTTACAAGAGACCCAGTACTTC.

This chain connects TRBV2 to TRBJ2-7, with D possibly TRBD1 on 6 matching bases. This CDR3 comprises 15 residues. The germline CDR1 and CDR2 sequences are SNHLY and FYNNEI. Trimming removed 8 bases at V and 7 bases at J, with 24 bases between. CDR3 nucleotide sequence: TGTGCCAGCTCCAAGGAGGTACAGGGCCCTGTTGAGCAGTACTTC. Translation: CASSKEVQGPVEQYF.

V usage is TRBV7-9 and J usage is TRBJ1-1, with D hard to call. Germline CDR1 and CDR2: SEHNR and FQNEAQ (reference sequence). This CDR3 is built from 13 residues. Trimming took 7 bases from V and 3 from J, leaving 12 bases between them. As DNA, the CDR3 is TGTGCCAGCACCCTCCGCCTAGACACTGAAGCTTTCTTT. Protein sequence: CASTLRLDTEAFF.

This clonotype occurred a few times. This chain joins TRBV30 and TRBJ2-5; unclear D gene. The germline gives CDR1 GTSNPN, CDR2 SVGIG (reference sequence). The CDR3 spans 13 residues. Trimming left V 2 bases short and J 5 bases short, with 12 bases between. CDR3 nucleotides: TGTGCCTGGAGTCGGGCTCTGGGGGAGACCCAGTACTTC. Its protein product is CAWSRALGETQYF.

This clonotype has a handful of counts. V is TRBV6-1 and J is TRBJ1-5; D remains ambiguous. This CDR3 region has 13 residues. V lost 7 bases, J lost 7 bases, and 14 bases lay in between. Germline CDR1 is MNHNS and CDR2 is SASEGT. CDR3 sequence: CASTERGSQPQHF. In nucleotides, the CDR3 is TGTGCCAGCACCGAGAGAGGGAGCCAGCCCCAGCATTTT.

CDR3 sequence (DNA): TGTGCCAGCAGCTTAAGGTGGGGACAGGGGGGCACTGAAGCTTTCTTT. It yields the protein CASSLRWGQGGTEAFF. The V call is TRBV7-3, the J call TRBJ1-1; 11 bases fit TRBD1. The ends lost 1 base at V and 4 bases at J; junction bases unmatched: 5. CDR3 length equals 16 residues. CDR1 and CDR2 from the germline V gene are SGHTA and FQGTGA.

V usage is TRBV6-5 and J usage is TRBJ1-2, with TRBD1 matching over 8 bases. The V and J ends lost 1 base and 7 bases, in that order; junction bases with no gene match: 2. The germline V gene has CDR1 MNHEY and CDR2 SVGAGI. The CDR3 consists of 13 residues. CDR3 sequence reads: CASSYFQGAGYTF. In DNA form, the CDR3 reads TGTGCCAGCAGTTACTTTCAGGGGGCTGGCTACACCTTC.

This chain uses TRBV4-2 with TRBJ1-2, with D hard to call. The ends were cut back, 0 bases at V and 6 bases at J, with 26 bases in the middle. The CDR3 loop spans 19 amino acids. The V gene's germline CDR1 is LGHNA and CDR2 YNFKEQ. In nucleotides, the CDR3 is TGTGCCAGCAGCCAAGACCATCAAGGTACTCGAGGGCTTGCTCATGGCTACACCTTC. This codes for CASSQDHQGTRGLAHGYTF.

The J gene is TRBJ2-5, the V gene TRBV20-1; TRBD2 matches 10 bases. Germline lookup yields CDR1 DFQATT and CDR2 SNEGSKA (reference sequence). There are 15 residues in the CDR3. Trimming removed 1 base from V and 7 bases from J; junction bases left unmatched: 9. The DNA for the CDR3 is TGCAGTGCTAGAGGGGTGACTAGCGGGCTCGGGACCCAGTACTTC. Translation: CSARGVTSGLGTQYF.

The rearrangement links TRBV12-3 or TRBV12-4 to TRBJ1-2; the match to TRBD1 covers 8 bases. This CDR3 is built from 17 residues. Unmatched junction bases numbered 13, after V lost 7 bases and J lost 0 bases. CDR3 bases: TGTGCCAGCACCTTGCCAGACAGGGGCCGAGCTAACTATGGCTACACCTTC. This gives the protein CASTLPDRGRANYGYTF.

This chain uses TRBV20-1 with TRBJ2-7; no definite D call. The length of the CDR3 is 15 residues. The V gene's germline CDR1 is DFQATT and CDR2 SNEGSKA (reference sequence). With 5 bases removed from V and 4 bases from J, the gap between germline ends came to 21 bases. The chain's CDR3 is CSAPARNPSSYEQYF. CDR3 in DNA: TGCAGTGCTCCAGCAAGGAACCCGTCCAGTTACGAGCAGTACTTC.

There are a few counts of this clonotype. Written as DNA, the CDR3 is TGTGCCTGGACTGGGGGGTGGGAAGCTTTCTTT. This gives the protein CAWTGGWEAFF. V and J are TRBV30 and TRBJ1-1; perhaps TRBD1 as D (5 bases). The V and J ends lost 4 bases and 8 bases respectively, with 11 bases between them. There are 11 residues in the CDR3. Germline CDR1 is GTSNPN and CDR2 is SVGIG (reference sequence). Using reference TRBV30 and TRBJ1-1 for the parts outside the CDR3, the full variable domain is SQTIHQWPATLVQPVGSPLSLECTVEGTSNPNLYWYRQAAGRGLQLLFYSVGIGQISSEVPQNLSASRPQDRQFILSSKKLLLSDSGFYLCAWTGGWEAFFGQGTRLTVV.

V usage is TRBV2 and J usage is TRBJ2-3; 13 positions match TRBD2. This CDR3 spans 15 amino acids. Germline trimming cut 7 bases from V and 9 bases from J; bases unmatched to any gene: 10. Germline V gene lookup returns CDR1 SNHLY and CDR2 FYNNEI. DNA for the CDR3: TGTGCCAGCACCCCTAGGACTAGCGGGGGACCCACGCAGTATTTT. Amino acid sequence: CASTPRTSGGPTQYF.

This clonotype has more than one count but fewer than ten. The chain has TRBV11-2 and TRBJ1-6; 10 bases fit TRBD1. The length of the CDR3 is 18 residues. V trimming: 1 base; J trimming: 0 bases; junction bases outside the gene matches: 3. CDR1 is SGHAT and CDR2 is FQNNGV in the germline V gene. In DNA form, the CDR3 reads TGTGCCAGCAGCTTAGGGACAGGGGGTGTCTCCTATAATTCACCCCTCCACTTT. The encoded protein is CASSLGTGGVSYNSPLHF.

The V call is TRBV2, the J call TRBJ2-7; D possibly corresponds to TRBD2 (6 bases). CDR1 and CDR2 from the germline V gene are SNHLY and FYNNEI. CDR3 size: 13 residues. Trimming took 6 bases from V and 0 from J, leaving 9 bases between them. The CDR3 loop is CASREGSSYEQYF. CDR3 in DNA: TGTGCCAGCAGGGAGGGGAGCTCCTACGAGCAGTACTTC.

This clonotype was found a few times. CDR3 nucleotides: TGTGCCAGCAGTCTTCGGACAGGGGGCGGGGAGACCCAGTACTTC. Translation: CASSLRTGGGETQYF. The chain recombines TRBV6-1 with TRBJ2-5; 11 bases agree with TRBD1. The germline gives CDR1 MNHNS, CDR2 SASEGT. The CDR3 length is 15 residues. The V gene end was trimmed by 5 bases and the J gene end by 5 bases; junction bases not matched to a gene: 7.

The chain employs TRBV27 and TRBJ2-1; D perhaps matches TRBD2 (6 bases). Trimming removed 3 bases from V and 6 bases from J, with 9 bases in between. The V gene's germline CDR1 is MNHEY and CDR2 SMNVEV (reference sequence). This CDR3 has 13 amino acids. CDR3 amino acids: CASSLGLFNEQFF. As DNA, the CDR3 is TGTGCCAGCAGTTTGGGACTTTTCAATGAGCAGTTCTTC.

J is TRBJ1-1 and V is TRBV2, with D perhaps matching TRBD1 (5 bases). The CDR3 length is 12 residues. V gave up 8 bases and J gave up 5 bases, with 12 bases separating them. Germline V gene lookup returns CDR1 SNHLY and CDR2 FYNNEI. The chain's CDR3 is CASSGPGTEAFF. DNA for the CDR3: TGTGCCAGCTCAGGGCCGGGGACTGAAGCTTTCTTT. The full variable domain, its missing parts supplied by reference TRBV2 and TRBJ1-1, is EPEVTQTPSHQVTQMGQEVILRCVPISNHLYFYWYRQILGQKVEFLVSFYNNEISEKSEIFDDQFSVERPDGSNFTLKIRSTKLEDSAMYFCASSGPGTEAFFGQGTRLTVV.

There are a few counts of this clonotype. The chain joins TRBV5-1 to TRBJ2-7, with a tentative D call TRBD1 (5 bases). Germline CDR1 reads SGHRS; CDR2 reads YFSETQ. Trimming took off 0 bases at V and 2 bases at J, with 18 bases between the two ends. The CDR3 extends over 17 amino acids. The CDR3 coding sequence is TGCGCCAGCAGCTTGGGGGTCCTCAGGGTGTTCGCCTACGAGCAGTACTTC. It is translated as CASSLGVLRVFAYEQYF.

As concerns this clonotype: The junction departs from germline at one end; a sequencing error may be responsible. This rearrangement joins TRBV25-1 to TRBJ1-2; tentative D call: TRBD1 (5 bases). Germline CDR1 MGHDK, CDR2 SYGVNS. The CDR3 is 11 amino acids. CDR3 residues: CASSERGPLAF. Written as DNA, the CDR3 is TGTGCCAGCAGTGAAAGGGGCCCGTTGGCCTTC.

The chain links TRBV7-9 to TRBJ2-1; 9 positions match TRBD1. The germline V gene has CDR1 SEHNR and CDR2 FQNEAQ (reference sequence). With 6 bases clipped from V and 8 bases from J, the junction kept 5 bases outside the gene matches. This CDR3 spans 13 amino acids. The CDR3 spells CASRDRGPYEQFF. CDR3 coding DNA: TGTGCCAGCAGGGACAGGGGACCATATGAGCAGTTCTTC.

The chain links TRBV7-2 to TRBJ2-7; TRBD2 agrees at 9 bases. The germline gives CDR1 SGHTA, CDR2 FQGNSA. This CDR3 region has 20 residues. After removal of 0 bases from V and 0 bases from J, the junction contained 15 bases not matched to a gene. CDR3 sequence: CASSLARGGRYYRSSYEQYF. The DNA for the CDR3 is TGTGCCAGCAGCTTAGCGCGGGGGGGGCGATATTACAGAAGCTCCTACGAGCAGTACTTC.

This clonotype was observed a handful of times. The chain recombines TRBV21-1 with TRBJ1-1; TRBD1 is the table's D call, not checked against the DNA. TRBV21-1 is an annotated pseudogene. The CDR3 contains 15 residues. CDR3 in amino acids: CASSIQAQGNTEAFF. The DNA for the CDR3 is TGTGCCAGCAGCATTCAAGCCCAGGGTAACACTGAAGCTTTCTTT.

This clonotype was observed a few times. This chain links TRBV24-1 with TRBJ1-3; 8 nucleotides line up with TRBD1. The J segment lost 0 bases and the V segment lost 4 bases, leaving 22 bases of the junction unmatched. Germline V gives CDR1 KGHDR, CDR2 SFDVKD. The CDR3 spans 22 residues. CDR3 coding DNA: TGTGCCACCAGTGACCCGGGGACATGGGACAGGATAGTAATCGGCTCTGGAAACACCATATATTTT. Protein: CATSDPGTWDRIVIGSGNTIYF.

Only a few counts were recorded for this clonotype. The rearrangement uses TRBV2 and TRBJ2-7, with D uncertain. The CDR3 totals 13 residues. The germline V and J ends were trimmed by 4 bases and 6 bases, with 13 bases remaining between them. Germline V CDR1 and CDR2: SNHLY, FYNNEI. CDR3 protein: CASSVGNQREQYF. CDR3 DNA sequence: TGTGCCAGCAGTGTGGGCAATCAACGCGAGCAGTACTTC.

The V and J genes are TRBV19 and TRBJ1-3; D remains ambiguous. Trimming left V 6 bases short and J 1 base short, with 13 bases between. The CDR3 covers 15 residues. Germline V gene sequence: CDR1 LNHDA, CDR2 SQIVND (reference sequence). CDR3 protein: CASSSVSLSGNTIYF. As DNA, the CDR3 is TGTGCCAGTAGCTCAGTATCCTTGTCTGGAAACACCATATATTTT.

The V and J genes are TRBV2 and TRBJ1-5; 10 positions agree with TRBD1. The trim removed 4 bases at V and 0 bases at J, leaving 9 bases unmatched. The CDR3 runs 18 residues. CDR1 and CDR2 from the germline V gene are SNHLY and FYNNEI. In DNA form, the CDR3 reads TGTGCCAGCAGTGCAGGGACAGGGGCCGTTTATAGCAATCAGCCCCAGCATTTT. This codes for CASSAGTGAVYSNQPQHF.